The text below deals with one TCR beta chain. Many counts were recorded for this clonotype. This receptor's antigen is unknown. The input lacks base qualities; no much larger clone sits a single base away. The source of the sample is a study of T-cell reconstitution after alpha-beta-depleted transplantation in children (dated by TCRdb to the mid-2010s). The study in broad terms: The study quantitatively tracked T-cell immune reconstitution after TCRalphabeta/CD19-depleted allogeneic hematopoietic cell transplantation in children using TCR repertoire profiling.

Receptors were amplified or captured by PCR. Sequencing was performed on an Illumina HiSeq 2500. Molecular barcoding was employed in the preparation of TCR libraries, with unique molecular identifiers being used to normalize TCRbeta repertoire quantification. TCRdb ran its own pipeline on the public reads, namely fastp trimming at Q25 and MiXCR clone calling, and kept in-frame beta chains. Rows are combined by CDR3 protein, so each entry shows the most common genes and DNA. Counted in this sample were about 290,000 distinct CDR3 sequences; nearly 8% of them appeared once. The ten top clones hold about 9.3% of the sample. The CDR3 runs 16 residues from the cysteine to the phenylalanine. Only the CDR3 DNA stays, 48 bases, in frame from base 1. V is pared back by 2 bases and J by 0 bases, with 11 bases lying between the germline termini. The germline V gene sets CDR1 to MGHDK and CDR2 to SYGVNS. Broad study findings and their caveats: Hyperexpanded clone frequencies declined over subsequent months; after one year, T-cell counts and TCRbeta diversity were mostly attributed to newly produced T cells. The apparently early recovery of alphabetaT-cell counts about two months after transplant reportedly depended on only several hundred rapidly expanded clones that came from non-depleted graft cells. In some patients, the high TCRbeta diversity seen at day 60 was put down to recipient T cells and intrathymic progenitors that had survived conditioning.

The sample's treatment or condition, from its label and the paper: allogeneic hematopoietic cell transplantation with graft depleted of TCRalphabeta T cells and CD19 B cells. TCRalphabeta/CD19-depleted allogeneic hematopoietic cell grafts were given to the transplant recipients, all of whom were children. The sample was peripheral blood, taken 360 days after TCRalphabeta/CD19-depleted stem cell transplant. This TCR was recovered from a female patient aged 2-15 years who had a stem cell transplant for Fanconi anemia, so the T cells may come from the graft donor. The rearranged segments are TRBV25-1 and TRBJ2-1, and TRBD2 may be the D gene, going by 6 matching bases. The CDR3 protein: CASSEDLAPSYNEQFF. The DNA sequence follows: TGTGCCAGCAGTGAAGATCTAGCGCCCTCCTACAATGAGCAGTTCTTC. When the CDR3 is completed using the reference TRBV25-1 and TRBJ2-1 genes on either side, the full variable domain is EADIYQTPRYLVIGTGKKITLECSQTMGHDKMYWYQQDPGMELHLIHYSYGVNSTEKGDLSSESTVSRIRTEHFPLTLESARPSHTSQYLCASSEDLAPSYNEQFFGPGTRLTVL.